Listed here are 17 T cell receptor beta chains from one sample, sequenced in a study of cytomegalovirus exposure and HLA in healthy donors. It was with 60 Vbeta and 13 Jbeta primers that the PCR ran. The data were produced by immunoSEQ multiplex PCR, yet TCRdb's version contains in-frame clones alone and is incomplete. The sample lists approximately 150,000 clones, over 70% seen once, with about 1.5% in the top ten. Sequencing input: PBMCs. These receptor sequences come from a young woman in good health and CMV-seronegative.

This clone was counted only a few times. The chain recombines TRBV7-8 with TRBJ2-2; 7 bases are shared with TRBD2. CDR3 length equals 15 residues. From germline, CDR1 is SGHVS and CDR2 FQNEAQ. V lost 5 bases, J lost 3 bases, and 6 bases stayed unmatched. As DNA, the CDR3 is TGTGCCAGCAGCCCAGCGGGGACGGACACCGGGGAGCTGTTTTTT. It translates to CASSPAGTDTGELFF.

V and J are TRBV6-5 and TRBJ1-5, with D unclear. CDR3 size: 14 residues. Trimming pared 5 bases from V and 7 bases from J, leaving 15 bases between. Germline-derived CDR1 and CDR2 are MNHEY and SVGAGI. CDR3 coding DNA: TGTGCCAGCAGTCGGCAGGAGGGAGTCCAGCCCCAGCATTTT. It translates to CASSRQEGVQPQHF.

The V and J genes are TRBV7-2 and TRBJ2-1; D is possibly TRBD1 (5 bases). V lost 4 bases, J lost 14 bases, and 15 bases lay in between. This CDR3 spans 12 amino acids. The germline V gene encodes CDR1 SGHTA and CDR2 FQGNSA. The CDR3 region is CASSSLGVSEFF. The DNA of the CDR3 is TGTGCCAGCAGCTCTTTAGGGGTATCGGAGTTCTTC.

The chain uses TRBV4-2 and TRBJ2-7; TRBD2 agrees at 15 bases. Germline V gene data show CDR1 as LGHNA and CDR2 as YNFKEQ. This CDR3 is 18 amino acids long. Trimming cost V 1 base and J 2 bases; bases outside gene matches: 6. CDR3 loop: CASSQVGLAGGRTYEQYF. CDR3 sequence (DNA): TGTGCCAGCAGCCAAGTGGGACTAGCGGGAGGCCGAACCTACGAGCAGTACTTC.

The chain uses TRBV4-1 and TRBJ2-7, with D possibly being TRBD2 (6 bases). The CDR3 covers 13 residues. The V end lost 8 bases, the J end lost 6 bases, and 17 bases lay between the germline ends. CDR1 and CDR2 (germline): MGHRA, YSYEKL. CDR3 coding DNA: TGCGCCAGCTCGGGGGAGTTACAAGGCGAGCAGTACTTC. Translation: CASSGELQGEQYF.

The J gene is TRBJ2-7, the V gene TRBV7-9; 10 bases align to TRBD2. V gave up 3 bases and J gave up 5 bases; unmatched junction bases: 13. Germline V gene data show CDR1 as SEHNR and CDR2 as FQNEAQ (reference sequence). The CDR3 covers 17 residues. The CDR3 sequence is CASSFLGAGGRKDEQYF. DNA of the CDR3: TGTGCCAGCAGCTTCCTGGGAGCGGGAGGGCGAAAGGACGAGCAGTACTTC.

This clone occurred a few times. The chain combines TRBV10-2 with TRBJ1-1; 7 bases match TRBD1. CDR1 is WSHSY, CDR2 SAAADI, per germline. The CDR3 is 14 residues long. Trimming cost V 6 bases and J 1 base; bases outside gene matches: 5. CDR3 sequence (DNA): TGCGCCAGCAGACAAGGGACAGAGAACACTGAAGCTTTCTTT. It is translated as CASRQGTENTEAFF.

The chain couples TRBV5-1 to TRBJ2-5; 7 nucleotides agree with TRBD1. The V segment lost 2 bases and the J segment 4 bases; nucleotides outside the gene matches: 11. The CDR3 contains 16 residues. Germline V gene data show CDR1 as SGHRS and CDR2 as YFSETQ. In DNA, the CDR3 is TGCGCCAGCAGCTTAAACCCGGGACAGTGGGGAGAGACCCAGTACTTC. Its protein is CASSLNPGQWGETQYF.

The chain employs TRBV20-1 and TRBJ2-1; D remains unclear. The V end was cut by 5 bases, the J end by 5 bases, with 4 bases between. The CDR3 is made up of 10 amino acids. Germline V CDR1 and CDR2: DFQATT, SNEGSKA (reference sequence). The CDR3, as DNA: TGCAGTGCTCGCGACAATGAGCAGTTCTTC. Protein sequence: CSARDNEQFF.

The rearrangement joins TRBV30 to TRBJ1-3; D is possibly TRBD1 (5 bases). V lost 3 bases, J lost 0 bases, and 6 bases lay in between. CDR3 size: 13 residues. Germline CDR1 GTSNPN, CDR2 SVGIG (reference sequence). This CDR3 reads CAWRTASGNTIYF. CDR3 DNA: TGTGCCTGGAGGACAGCCTCTGGAAACACCATATATTTT.

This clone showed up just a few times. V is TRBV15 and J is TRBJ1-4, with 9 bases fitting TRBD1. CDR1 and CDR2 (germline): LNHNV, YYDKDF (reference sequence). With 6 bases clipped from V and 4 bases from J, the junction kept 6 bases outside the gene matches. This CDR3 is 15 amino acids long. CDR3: CATSTGGDHNEKLFF. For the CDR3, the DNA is TGTGCCACCAGTACAGGGGGCGATCATAATGAAAAACTGTTTTTT.

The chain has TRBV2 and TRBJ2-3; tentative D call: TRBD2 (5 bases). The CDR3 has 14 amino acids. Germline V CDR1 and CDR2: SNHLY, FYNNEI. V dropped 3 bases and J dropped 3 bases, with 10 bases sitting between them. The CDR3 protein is CASSDRTGTDTQYF. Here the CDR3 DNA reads TGTGCCAGCAGTGATAGGACTGGAACAGATACGCAGTATTTT.

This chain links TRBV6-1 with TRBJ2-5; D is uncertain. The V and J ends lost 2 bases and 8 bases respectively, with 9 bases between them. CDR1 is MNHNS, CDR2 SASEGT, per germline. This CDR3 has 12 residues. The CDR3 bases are TGTGCCAGCAGTGAACCGCCGAGTACCCAGTACTTC. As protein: CASSEPPSTQYF.

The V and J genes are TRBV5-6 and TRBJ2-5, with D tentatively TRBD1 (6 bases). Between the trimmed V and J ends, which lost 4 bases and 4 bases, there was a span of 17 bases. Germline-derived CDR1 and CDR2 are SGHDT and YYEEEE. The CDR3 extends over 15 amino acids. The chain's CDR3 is CASSLIGSRGETQYF. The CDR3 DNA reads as TGTGCCAGCAGCCTCATTGGGTCCAGGGGAGAGACCCAGTACTTC.

The CDR3 DNA follows: TGTGCCAGCAGTGAAGGGGCTGGCGAAAACACCGGGGAGCTGTTTTTT. As protein: CASSEGAGENTGELFF. V gene TRBV6-1 combines with J gene TRBJ2-2; unclear D gene. The CDR3 contains 16 residues. The V end was cut by 1 base, the J end by 2 bases, with 11 bases between. Per the germline V gene, CDR1 is MNHNS and CDR2 is SASEGT.

CDR3 loop: CASNQAGLAGELDTQYF. The CDR3 DNA reads as TGTGCCAGCAACCAAGCCGGACTAGCGGGAGAACTAGATACGCAGTATTTT. The chain joins TRBV7-9 to TRBJ2-3, with 13 bases lining up with TRBD2. There are 17 residues in the CDR3. Germline V CDR1 and CDR2: SEHNR, FQNEAQ (reference sequence). V was pared by 7 bases and J by 5 bases, with 12 bases of the junction left unmatched.

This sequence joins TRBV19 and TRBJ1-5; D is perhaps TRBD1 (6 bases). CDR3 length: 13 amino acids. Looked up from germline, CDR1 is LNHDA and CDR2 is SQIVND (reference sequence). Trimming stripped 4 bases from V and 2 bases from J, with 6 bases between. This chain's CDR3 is CASSTGGNQPQHF. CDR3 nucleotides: TGTGCCAGTAGTACAGGGGGCAATCAGCCCCAGCATTTT. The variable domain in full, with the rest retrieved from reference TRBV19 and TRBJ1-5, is DGGITQSPKYLFRKEGQNVTLSCEQNLNHDAMYWYRQDPGQGLRLIYYSQIVNDFQKGDIAEGYSVSREKKESFPLTVTSAQKNPTAFYLCASSTGGNQPQHFGDGTRLSIL.